This T cell receptor (beta chain) was documented in a study of cytomegalovirus exposure and HLA in healthy donors. Despite likely unrecorded immune exposures, the donors were nominally healthy at the time of sampling. With regard to this clone: As yet, its antigen is unknown.

PCR used 60 Vbeta primers and 13 Jbeta primers. Measured with immunoSEQ multiplex PCR; TCRdb has only the in-frame clones, and not every one. The data hold 150,000 to 200,000 clones, with about 80% observed a single time. V shed 2 bases and J shed 0 bases, with 11 bases lying between them. This CDR3 contains 16 residues. The V gene's germline CDR1 is MNHNS and CDR2 SASEGT. Study outcomes and limitations: Of the V segments, some could not be distinguished, including TRBV6-2 and TRBV6-3, and were excluded. Later, TCR association rates were found to vary by HLA locus, highest for DRB1 and lowest for HLA-C. Across donors, sequencing depth was assumed by presence/absence analyses to be roughly uniform.

The receptor comes from a woman aged 55-70 years in good health and CMV-seropositive. Sequenced: PBMCs. This sequence joins TRBV6-1 and TRBJ1-5; unclear D gene. Written as DNA, the CDR3 is TGTGCCAGCAGTGAAATAGCGGCTCATAGCAATCAGCCCCAGCATTTT. This gives the protein CASSEIAAHSNQPQHF.